A selection of T cell receptor beta chains follows, all from one sample in a study of shared clonotypes between healthy human individuals. Here immunoSEQ multiplex PCR was the method, and the copy in TCRdb shows in-frame clones only, minus some. The repertoire holds roughly 2,500,000 clones, with 93% as singletons. The specimen sequenced was naive CD4+ T cells from PBMCs. Receptors originate from a man in his late teens or twenties in good health. Some clones in this sample may be carry-over from other donors' samples. The CDR3 runs from the conserved cysteine through the conserved F or W. The order of the fields is clone size, D gene, V gene, J gene, CDR3 protein, CDR3 DNA. D genes are given only for firm matches. Not every row has a clone size; where given, it reads once, few, many or a size class.

>once|NA|TRBV6-5|TRBJ2-7
CASSPSTKTYEQYF
TGTGCCAGCAGTCCGTCGACCAAAACCTACGAGCAGTACTTC
>NA|TRBD2|TRBV15|TRBJ2-7
CATSRDFSRGSSSYEQYF
TGTGCCACCAGCAGAGATTTTTCCCGCGGGAGTAGCTCCTACGAGCAGTACTTC
>few|NA|TRBV30|TRBJ1-1
CAWSVQNKGNTEAFF
TGTGCCTGGAGTGTACAGAACAAGGGGAACACTGAAGCTTTCTTT
>few|NA|TRBV2|TRBJ1-3
CASSEKGNTIYF
TGTGCCAGCAGTGAAAAAGGGAACACCATATATTTT
>NA|NA|TRBV19|TRBJ1-2
CASSIRGSLYGYTF
TGTGCCAGTAGTATCAGGGGTAGCCTCTATGGCTACACCTTC
>NA|NA|TRBV18|TRBJ2-6
CASSPPPSLGANVLTF
TGTGCCAGCTCACCTCCCCCCTCTTTGGGGGCCAACGTCCTGACTTTC
>NA|NA|TRBV21-1|TRBJ2-3
CASSGRPGTFSTDTQYF
TGTGCCAGCAGCGGCCGTCCCGGGACATTTTCCACAGATACGCAGTATTTT
>NA|NA|TRBV2|TRBJ2-7
CASRRARTYSYEQYF
TGTGCCAGCAGGAGGGCTAGGACCTACTCCTACGAGCAGTACTTC
>NA|NA|TRBV5-1|TRBJ2-7
CASRLGGADEQYF
TGCGCCAGCAGACTGGGAGGTGCCGACGAGCAGTACTTC
>once|NA|TRBV7-3|TRBJ2-7
CASSFGPTYEQYF
TGTGCCAGCAGCTTCGGCCCAACCTACGAGCAGTACTTC
>NA|NA|TRBV9|TRBJ1-3
CASSISSGNTIYF
TGTGCCAGCAGCATCAGCTCTGGAAACACCATATATTTT
>NA|NA|TRBV7-8|TRBJ1-1
CASSLAPGATEAFF
TGTGCCAGCAGCTTAGCGCCAGGGGCCACTGAAGCTTTCTTT
>NA|NA|TRBV5-3|TRBJ1-5
CARSTGSGAGQPQHF
TGTGCCAGAAGCACCGGATCGGGTGCCGGTCAGCCCCAGCATTTT
>NA|TRBD2|TRBV5-1|TRBJ2-7
CASSLGSGNVEQYF
TGCGCCAGCAGCTTGGGTAGCGGGAACGTAGAGCAGTACTTC
>NA|NA|TRBV2|TRBJ1-5
CASSERDNNQPQHF
TGTGCCAGCAGTGAACGGGACAATAATCAGCCCCAGCATTTT
>NA|NA|TRBV7-6|TRBJ2-5
CASSLGGLETQYF
TGTGCCAGCAGCTTAGGAGGGTTAGAGACCCAGTACTTC
>NA|NA|TRBV19|TRBJ1-5
CATRQLAREPQHF
TGTGCCACCCGACAGTTGGCTAGGGAGCCCCAGCATTTT
>NA|NA|TRBV27|TRBJ2-3
CASSFQGADTQYF
TGTGCCAGCAGTTTTCAGGGAGCAGATACGCAGTATTTT
>NA|TRBD2|TRBV30|TRBJ2-7
CAWSVQRLALTYEQYF
TGTGCCTGGAGTGTACAAAGACTAGCCCTTACCTACGAGCAGTACTTC
>NA|TRBD1|TRBV11-2|TRBJ1-2
CASSPGQGSFYGYTF
TGTGCCAGCAGCCCAGGACAGGGGAGCTTCTATGGCTACACCTTC
>NA|NA|TRBV28|TRBJ2-7
CASNPRLSGSKGAQYF
TGTGCCAGCAACCCCAGGCTTTCCGGGAGCAAGGGTGCGCAGTACTTC
>NA|NA|TRBV19|TRBJ1-2
CASSPAGRANGYTF
TGTGCCAGTAGCCCTGCTGGGAGGGCGAATGGCTACACCTTC
>NA|NA|TRBV5-5|TRBJ1-3
CASSLSPTREAGNTIYF
TGTGCCAGCAGCTTGTCCCCTACGCGGGAGGCTGGAAACACCATATATTTT
>NA|TRBD1|TRBV5-1|TRBJ1-3
CASSSSPGQSSGNTIYF
TGCGCCAGCAGCTCATCCCCGGGACAGTCCTCTGGAAACACCATATATTTT
>NA|TRBD1|TRBV6-1|TRBJ1-2
CASRATGIMPLGYTF
TGTGCCAGCAGAGCGACAGGGATAATGCCTTTGGGCTACACCTTC
>NA|TRBD1|TRBV5-5|TRBJ2-7
CASSLIGTGEQYF
TGTGCCAGCAGCTTGATCGGGACAGGAGAGCAGTACTTC
>NA|TRBD2|TRBV28|TRBJ2-3
CASSLLAGGADTQYF
TGTGCCAGCAGTCTCCTAGCGGGAGGGGCAGATACGCAGTATTTT
>NA|NA|TRBV7-3|TRBJ2-2
CASSLRRSANTGELFF
TGTGCCAGCAGCTTAAGGCGGAGCGCGAACACCGGGGAGCTGTTTTTT